Reported below is one T cell receptor (beta chain). The data derive from a study of blood T cell repertoires in COVID-19. Generated by immunoSEQ multiplex PCR, the TCRdb table keeps only in-frame clones and is missing some. The sample yields roughly 240,000 clones, roughly 85% seen once. What was sequenced was PBMCs or T cells enriched from blood (not recorded which). The TCR sequence derives from a woman in her forties or fifties with acute COVID-19.

CDR3 region: CASSVGAGMYEQYF. CDR3 bases: TGTGCCAGCAGCGTAGGAGCGGGGATGTACGAGCAGTACTTC. This chain links TRBV9 with TRBJ2-7; 7 bases match TRBD2. The V and J ends lost 0 bases and 4 bases, in that order; junction bases with no gene match: 4. This CDR3 region has 14 residues. CDR1 SGDLS and CDR2 YYNGEE come from the germline V gene.